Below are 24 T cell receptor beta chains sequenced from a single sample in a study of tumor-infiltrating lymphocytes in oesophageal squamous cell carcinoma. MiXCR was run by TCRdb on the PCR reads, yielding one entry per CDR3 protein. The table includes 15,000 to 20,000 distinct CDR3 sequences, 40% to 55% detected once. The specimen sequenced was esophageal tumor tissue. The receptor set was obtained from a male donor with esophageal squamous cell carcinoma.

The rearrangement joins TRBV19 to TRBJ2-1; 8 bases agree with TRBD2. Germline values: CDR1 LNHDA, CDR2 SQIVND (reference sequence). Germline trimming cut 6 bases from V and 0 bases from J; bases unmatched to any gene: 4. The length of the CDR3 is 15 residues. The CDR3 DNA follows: TGTGCCAGTAGACACAGCGGGAGCTCCTACAATGAGCAGTTCTTC. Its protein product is CASRHSGSSYNEQFF.

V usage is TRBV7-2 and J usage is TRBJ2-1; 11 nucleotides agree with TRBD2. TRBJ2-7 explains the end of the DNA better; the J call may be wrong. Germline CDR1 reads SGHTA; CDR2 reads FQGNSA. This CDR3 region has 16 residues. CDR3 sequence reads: CASSPELAGVYNEQYF. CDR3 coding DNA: TGTGCCAGCAGCCCCGAACTAGCGGGAGTTTACAATGAGCAGTACTTC.

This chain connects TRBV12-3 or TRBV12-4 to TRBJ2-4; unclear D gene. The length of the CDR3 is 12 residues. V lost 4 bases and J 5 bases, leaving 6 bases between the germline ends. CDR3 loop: CASSSTQNIQYF. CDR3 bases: TGTGCCAGCAGTTCGACCCAAAACATTCAGTACTTC.

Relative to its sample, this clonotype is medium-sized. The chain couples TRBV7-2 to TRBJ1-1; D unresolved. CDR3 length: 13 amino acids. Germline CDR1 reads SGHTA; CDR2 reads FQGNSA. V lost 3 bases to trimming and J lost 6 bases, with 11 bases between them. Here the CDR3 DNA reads TGTGCCAGCAGCTTCCCGCCCCGACCTGAAGCTTTCTTT. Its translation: CASSFPPRPEAFF.

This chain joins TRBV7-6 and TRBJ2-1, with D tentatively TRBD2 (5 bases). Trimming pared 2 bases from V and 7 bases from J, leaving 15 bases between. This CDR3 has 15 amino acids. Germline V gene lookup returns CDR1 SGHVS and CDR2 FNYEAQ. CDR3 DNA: TGTGCCAGCAGCTTATCGGGATTGTCGGTGAATGAGCAGTTCTTC. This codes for CASSLSGLSVNEQFF.

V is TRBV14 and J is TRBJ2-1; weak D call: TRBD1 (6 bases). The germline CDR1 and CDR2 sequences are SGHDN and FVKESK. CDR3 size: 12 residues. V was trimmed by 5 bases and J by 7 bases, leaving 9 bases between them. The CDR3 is CASSKGGNEQFF. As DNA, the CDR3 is TGTGCCAGCAGCAAAGGGGGAAATGAGCAGTTCTTC. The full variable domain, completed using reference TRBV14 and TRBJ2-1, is EAGVTQFPSHSVIEKGQTVTLRCDPISGHDNLYWYRRVMGKEIKFLLHFVKESKQDESGMPNNRFLAERTGGTYSTLKVQPAELEDSGVYFCASSKGGNEQFFGPGTRLTVL.

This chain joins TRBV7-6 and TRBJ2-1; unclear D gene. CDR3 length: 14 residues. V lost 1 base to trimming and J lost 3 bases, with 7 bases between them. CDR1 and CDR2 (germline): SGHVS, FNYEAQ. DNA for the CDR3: TGTGCCAGCAGCTTAGGGCGAAGCTACAATGAGCAGTTCTTC. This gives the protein CASSLGRSYNEQFF.

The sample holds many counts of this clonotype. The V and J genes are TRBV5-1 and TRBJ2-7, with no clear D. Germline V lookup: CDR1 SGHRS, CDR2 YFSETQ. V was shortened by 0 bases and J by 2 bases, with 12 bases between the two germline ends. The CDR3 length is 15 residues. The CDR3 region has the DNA TGCGCCAGCAGCTTGGCCGCCATAGGAACCTACGAGCAGTACTTC. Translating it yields CASSLAAIGTYEQYF.

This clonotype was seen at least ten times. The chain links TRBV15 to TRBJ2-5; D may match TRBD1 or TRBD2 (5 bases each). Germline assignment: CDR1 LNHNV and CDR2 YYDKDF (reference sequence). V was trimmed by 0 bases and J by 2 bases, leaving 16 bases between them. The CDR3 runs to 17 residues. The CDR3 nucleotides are TGTGCCACCAGCAGAGATGGAACAACGGGGCCACAAGAGACCCAGTACTTC. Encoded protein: CATSRDGTTGPQETQYF.

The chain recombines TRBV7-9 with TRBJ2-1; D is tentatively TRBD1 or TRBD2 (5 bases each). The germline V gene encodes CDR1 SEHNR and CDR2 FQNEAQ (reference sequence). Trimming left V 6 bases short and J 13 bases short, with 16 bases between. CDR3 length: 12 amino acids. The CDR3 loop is CASREEERGQFF. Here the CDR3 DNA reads TGTGCCAGCAGGGAGGAGGAAAGGGGACAGTTCTTC.

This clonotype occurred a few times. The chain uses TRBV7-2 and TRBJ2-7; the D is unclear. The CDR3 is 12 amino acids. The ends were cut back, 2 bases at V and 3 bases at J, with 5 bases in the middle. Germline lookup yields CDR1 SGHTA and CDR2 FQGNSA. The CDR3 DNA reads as TGTGCCAGCAGCTTAAGTGACTACGAGCAGTACTTC. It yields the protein CASSLSDYEQYF.

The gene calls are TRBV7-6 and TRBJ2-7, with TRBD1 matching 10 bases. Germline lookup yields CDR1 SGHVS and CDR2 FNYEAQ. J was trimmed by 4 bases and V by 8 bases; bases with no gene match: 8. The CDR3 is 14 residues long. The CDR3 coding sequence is TGTGCCAGCTCGGCTCGACAGGGGGCTTACGAGCAGTACTTC. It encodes CASSARQGAYEQYF.

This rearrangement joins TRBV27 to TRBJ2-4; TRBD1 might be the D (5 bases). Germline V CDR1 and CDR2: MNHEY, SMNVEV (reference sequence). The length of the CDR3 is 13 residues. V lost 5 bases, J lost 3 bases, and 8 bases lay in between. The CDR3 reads CASSPQGKNIQYF. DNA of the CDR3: TGTGCCAGCAGTCCCCAGGGCAAAAACATTCAGTACTTC.

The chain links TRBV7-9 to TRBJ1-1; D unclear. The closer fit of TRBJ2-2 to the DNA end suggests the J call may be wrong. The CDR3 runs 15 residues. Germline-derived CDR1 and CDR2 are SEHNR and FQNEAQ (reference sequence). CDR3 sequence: CASSLSQWDTGELFF. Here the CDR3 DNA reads TGTGCCAGCAGCTTAAGTCAATGGGACACCGGGGAGCTGTTTTTT.

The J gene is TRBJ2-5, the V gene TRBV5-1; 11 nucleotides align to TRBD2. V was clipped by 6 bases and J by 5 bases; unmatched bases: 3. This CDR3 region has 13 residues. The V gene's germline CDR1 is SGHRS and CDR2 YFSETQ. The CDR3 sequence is CASMVAGGETQYF. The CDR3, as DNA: TGCGCCAGCATGGTAGCGGGAGGGGAGACCCAGTACTTC.

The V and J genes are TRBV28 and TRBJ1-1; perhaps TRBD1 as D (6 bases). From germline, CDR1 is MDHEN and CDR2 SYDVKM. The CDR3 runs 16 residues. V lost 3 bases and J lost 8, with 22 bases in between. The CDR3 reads CASSFSKTGGGPEAFF. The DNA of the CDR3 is TGTGCCAGCAGTTTCTCCAAAACGGGGGGCGGGCCCGAAGCTTTCTTT.

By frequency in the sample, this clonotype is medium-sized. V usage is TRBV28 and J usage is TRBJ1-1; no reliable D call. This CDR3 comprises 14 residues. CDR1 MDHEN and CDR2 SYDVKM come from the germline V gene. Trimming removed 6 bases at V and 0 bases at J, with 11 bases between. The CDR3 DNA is TGTGCCAGCAGCTGGATAGACATGAACACTGAAGCTTTCTTT. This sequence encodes CASSWIDMNTEAFF. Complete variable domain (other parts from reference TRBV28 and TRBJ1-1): DVKVTQSSRYLVKRTGEKVFLECVQDMDHENMFWYRQDPGLGLRLIYFSYDVKMKEKGDIPEGYSVSREKKERFSLILESASTNQTSMYLCASSWIDMNTEAFFGQGTRLTVV.

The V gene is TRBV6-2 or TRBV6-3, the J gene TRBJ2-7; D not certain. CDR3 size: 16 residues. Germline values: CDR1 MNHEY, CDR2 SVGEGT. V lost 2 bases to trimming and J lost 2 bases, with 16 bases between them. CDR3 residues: CASSYPWDETTYEQYF. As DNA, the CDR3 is TGTGCCAGCAGTTACCCTTGGGATGAGACGACCTACGAGCAGTACTTC.

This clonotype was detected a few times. CDR3 nucleotide sequence: TGTGCCAGCAGCGTTAGCGGGACTAGCACAGATACGCAGTATTTT. Residues: CASSVSGTSTDTQYF. The V call is TRBV9, the J call TRBJ2-3, with 8 bases lining up with TRBD2. The germline V gene encodes CDR1 SGDLS and CDR2 YYNGEE. J was trimmed by 0 bases and V by 2 bases; bases with no gene match: 2. The CDR3 spans 15 residues.

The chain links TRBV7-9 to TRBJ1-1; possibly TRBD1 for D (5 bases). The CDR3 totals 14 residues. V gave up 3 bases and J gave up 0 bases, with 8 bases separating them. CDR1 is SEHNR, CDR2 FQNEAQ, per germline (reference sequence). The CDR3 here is CASSLGLVNTEAFF. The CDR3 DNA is TGTGCCAGCAGCTTGGGGCTGGTGAACACTGAAGCTTTCTTT. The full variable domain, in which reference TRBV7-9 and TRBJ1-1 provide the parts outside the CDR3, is DTGVSQNPRHKITKRGQNVTFRCDPISEHNRLYWYRQTLGQGPEFLTYFQNEAQLEKSRLLSDRFSAERPKGSFSTLEIQRTEQGDSAMYLCASSLGLVNTEAFFGQGTRLTVV.

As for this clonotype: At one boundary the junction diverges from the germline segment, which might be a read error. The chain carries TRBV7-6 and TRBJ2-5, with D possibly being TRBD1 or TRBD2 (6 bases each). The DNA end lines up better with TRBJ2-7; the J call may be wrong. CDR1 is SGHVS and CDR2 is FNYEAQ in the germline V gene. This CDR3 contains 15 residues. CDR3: CASSLAAGDSYEQYF. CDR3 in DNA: TGTGCTAGCAGCTTAGCGGCAGGGGACTCCTACGAGCAGTACTTC.

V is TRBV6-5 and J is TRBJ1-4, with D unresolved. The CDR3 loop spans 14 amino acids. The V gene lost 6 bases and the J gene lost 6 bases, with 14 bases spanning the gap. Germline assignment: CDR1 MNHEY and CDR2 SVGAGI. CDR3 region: CASRPTTLHEKLFF. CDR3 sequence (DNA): TGTGCCAGCAGGCCTACTACTCTTCATGAAAAACTGTTTTTT.

This chain's CDR3 is CASSFGDGTQYF. DNA of the CDR3: TGTGCCAGCAGTTTCGGGGATGGGACCCAGTACTTC. V is TRBV28 and J is TRBJ2-5; maybe TRBD2 (5 bases). Trimming took off 3 bases at V and 7 bases at J, with 9 bases between the two ends. This CDR3 is 12 amino acids long. CDR1 MDHEN and CDR2 SYDVKM come from the germline V gene.

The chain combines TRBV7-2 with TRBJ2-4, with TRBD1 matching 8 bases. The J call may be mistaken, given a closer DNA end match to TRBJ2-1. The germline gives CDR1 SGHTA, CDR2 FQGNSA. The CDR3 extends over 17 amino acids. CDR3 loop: CASSLYATGQAYNEQFF. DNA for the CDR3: TGTGCCAGCAGCTTATACGCCACGGGACAGGCGTACAATGAGCAGTTCTTC.